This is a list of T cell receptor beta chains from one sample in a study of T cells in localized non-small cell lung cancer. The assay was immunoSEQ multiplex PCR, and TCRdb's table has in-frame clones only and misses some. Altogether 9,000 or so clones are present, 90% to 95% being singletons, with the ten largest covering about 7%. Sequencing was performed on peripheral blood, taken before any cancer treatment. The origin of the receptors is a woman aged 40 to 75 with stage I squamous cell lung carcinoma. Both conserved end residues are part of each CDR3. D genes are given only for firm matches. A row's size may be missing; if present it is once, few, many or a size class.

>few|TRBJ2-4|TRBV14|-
CASSLPGSKNIQYF
TGTGCCAGCAGCCTCCCAGGGTCCAAAAACATTCAGTACTTC
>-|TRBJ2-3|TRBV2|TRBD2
CASSEANIAGRTDTQYF
TGTGCCAGCAGTGAAGCGAATATAGCGGGGCGCACAGATACGCAGTATTTT
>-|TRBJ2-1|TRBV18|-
CASSPSTGPSQFF
TGTGCCAGCTCACCATCCACGGGGCCTAGCCAGTTCTTC
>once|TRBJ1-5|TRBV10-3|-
CAISEYGGNQPQHF
TGTGCCATCAGTGAGTACGGGGGCAATCAGCCCCAGCATTTT
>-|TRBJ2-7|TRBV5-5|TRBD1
CASSLQPGQGAEQYF
TGTGCCAGCAGCTTGCAGCCGGGACAGGGGGCCGAGCAGTACTTC
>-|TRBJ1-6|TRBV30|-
CAWSVNSPLHF
TGTGCCTGGAGTGTGAATTCACCCCTCCACTTT
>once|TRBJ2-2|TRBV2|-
CASSEGIGRLLFTGELFF
TGTGCCAGCAGTGAAGGGATTGGCAGACTACTCTTCACCGGGGAGCTGTTTTTT
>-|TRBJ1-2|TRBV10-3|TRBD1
CAISGQSYGYTF
TGTGCCATTTCGGGACAGAGCTATGGCTACACCTTC
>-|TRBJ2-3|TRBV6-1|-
CASLGRDTDTQYF
TGTGCCAGCCTGGGCAGGGACACAGATACGCAGTATTTT
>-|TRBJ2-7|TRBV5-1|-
CASSPLRWDTVPKADYEQYF
TGCGCCAGCAGCCCCCTACGCTGGGACACGGTACCAAAGGCAGACTACGAGCAGTACTTC
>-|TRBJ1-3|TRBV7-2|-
CASGIGNTIYF
TGTGCCAGCGGCATTGGAAACACCATATATTTT
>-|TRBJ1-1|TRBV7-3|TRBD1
CASSLNGQGQTEAFF
TGTGCCAGCAGCTTAAACGGACAGGGTCAGACTGAAGCTTTCTTT
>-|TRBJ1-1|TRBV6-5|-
CASSYEPLNTEAFF
TGTGCCAGCAGTTACGAGCCCCTGAACACTGAAGCTTTCTTT
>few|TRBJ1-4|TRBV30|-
CAWSVQDRSGLFF
TGTGCCTGGAGTGTACAAGATAGATCAGGACTGTTTTTT